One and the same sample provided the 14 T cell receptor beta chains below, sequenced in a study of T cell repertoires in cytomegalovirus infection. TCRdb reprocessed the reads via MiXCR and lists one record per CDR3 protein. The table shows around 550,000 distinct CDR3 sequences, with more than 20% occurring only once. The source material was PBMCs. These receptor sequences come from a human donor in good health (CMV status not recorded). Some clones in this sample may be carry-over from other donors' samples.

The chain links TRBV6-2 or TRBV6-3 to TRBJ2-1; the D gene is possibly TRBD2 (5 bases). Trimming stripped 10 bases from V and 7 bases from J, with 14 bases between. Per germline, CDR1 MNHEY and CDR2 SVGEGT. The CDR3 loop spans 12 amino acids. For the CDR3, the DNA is TGTGCCACCCAGAATCGGGGTAATGAGCAGTTCTTC. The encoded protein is CATQNRGNEQFF.

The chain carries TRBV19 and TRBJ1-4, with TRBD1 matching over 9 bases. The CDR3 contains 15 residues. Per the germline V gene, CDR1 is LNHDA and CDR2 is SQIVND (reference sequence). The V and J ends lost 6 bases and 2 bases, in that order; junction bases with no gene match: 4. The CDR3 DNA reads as TGTGCCAGTAGGGACAGGGGCGAGACTAATGAAAAACTGTTTTTT. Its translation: CASRDRGETNEKLFF. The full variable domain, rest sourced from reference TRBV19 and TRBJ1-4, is DGGITQSPKYLFRKEGQNVTLSCEQNLNHDAMYWYRQDPGQGLRLIYYSQIVNDFQKGDIAEGYSVSREKKESFPLTVTSAQKNPTAFYLCASRDRGETNEKLFFGSGTQLSVL.

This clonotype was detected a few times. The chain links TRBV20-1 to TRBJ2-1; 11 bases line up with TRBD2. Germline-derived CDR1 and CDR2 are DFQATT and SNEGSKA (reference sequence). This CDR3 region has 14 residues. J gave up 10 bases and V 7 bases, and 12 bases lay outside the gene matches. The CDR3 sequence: CSGTPLAGGPEQFF. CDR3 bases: TGCAGTGGCACCCCCCTAGCGGGAGGTCCGGAGCAGTTCTTC.

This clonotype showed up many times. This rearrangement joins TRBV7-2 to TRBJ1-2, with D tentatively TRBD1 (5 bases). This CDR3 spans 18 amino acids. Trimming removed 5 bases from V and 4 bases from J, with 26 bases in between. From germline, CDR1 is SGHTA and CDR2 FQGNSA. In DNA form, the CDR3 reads TGTGCCAGCAGCCGAATCCTAACGACTACCAGGGATCCCTATGGCTACACCTTC. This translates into CASSRILTTTRDPYGYTF.

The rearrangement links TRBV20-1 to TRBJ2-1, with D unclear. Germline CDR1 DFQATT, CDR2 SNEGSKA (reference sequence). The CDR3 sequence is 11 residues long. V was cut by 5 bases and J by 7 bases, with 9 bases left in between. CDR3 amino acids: CSASYSNEQFF. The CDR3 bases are TGCAGTGCTTCCTATAGTAATGAGCAGTTCTTC.

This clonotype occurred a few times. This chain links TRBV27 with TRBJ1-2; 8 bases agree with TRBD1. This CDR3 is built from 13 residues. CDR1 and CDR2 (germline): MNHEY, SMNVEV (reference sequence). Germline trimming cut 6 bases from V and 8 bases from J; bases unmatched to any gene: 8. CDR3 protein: CASSWQGAGGYTF. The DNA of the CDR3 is TGTGCCAGCAGCTGGCAGGGGGCAGGAGGCTACACCTTC.

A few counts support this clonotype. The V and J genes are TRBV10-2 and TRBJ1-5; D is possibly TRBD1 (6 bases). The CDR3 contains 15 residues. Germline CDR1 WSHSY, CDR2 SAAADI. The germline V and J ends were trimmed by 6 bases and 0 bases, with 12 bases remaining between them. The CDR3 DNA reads TGCGCCAGCAGGCCAGGACAGTATAGCAATCAGCCCCAGCATTTT. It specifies CASRPGQYSNQPQHF.

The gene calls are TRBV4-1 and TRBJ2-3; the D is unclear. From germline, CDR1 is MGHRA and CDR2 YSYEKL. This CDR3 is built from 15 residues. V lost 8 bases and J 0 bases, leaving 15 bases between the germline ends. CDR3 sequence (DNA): TGCGCCAGCCAAGATGGAGTATATAGCACAGATACGCAGTATTTT. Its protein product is CASQDGVYSTDTQYF.

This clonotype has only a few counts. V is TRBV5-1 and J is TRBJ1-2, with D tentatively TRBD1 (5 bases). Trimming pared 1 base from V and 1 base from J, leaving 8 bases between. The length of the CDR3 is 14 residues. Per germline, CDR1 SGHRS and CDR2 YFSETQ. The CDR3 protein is CASSLRGDNYGYTF. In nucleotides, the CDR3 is TGCGCCAGCAGCTTGAGGGGCGATAACTATGGCTACACCTTC.

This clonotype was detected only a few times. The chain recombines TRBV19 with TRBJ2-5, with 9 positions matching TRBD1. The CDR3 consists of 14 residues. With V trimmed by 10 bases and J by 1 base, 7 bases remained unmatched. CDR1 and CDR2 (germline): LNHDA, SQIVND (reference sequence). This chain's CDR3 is CATTTGGTQETQYF. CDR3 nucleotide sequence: TGTGCCACGACGACAGGGGGTACCCAAGAGACCCAGTACTTC.

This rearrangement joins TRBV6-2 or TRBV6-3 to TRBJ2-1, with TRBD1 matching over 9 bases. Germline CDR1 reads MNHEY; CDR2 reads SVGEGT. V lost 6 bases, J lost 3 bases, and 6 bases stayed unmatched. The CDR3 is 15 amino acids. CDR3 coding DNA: TGTGCCAGCAGGAGGACAGGGGTCTTCTACAATGAGCAGTTCTTC. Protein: CASRRTGVFYNEQFF.

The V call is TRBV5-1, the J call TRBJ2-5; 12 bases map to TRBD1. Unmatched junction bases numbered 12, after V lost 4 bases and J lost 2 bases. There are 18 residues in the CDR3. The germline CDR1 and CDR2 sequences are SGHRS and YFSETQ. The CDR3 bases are TGCGCCAGCAGCGTACGGCCGGGACAGGGGGCTGGTCAAGAGACCCAGTACTTC. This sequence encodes CASSVRPGQGAGQETQYF.

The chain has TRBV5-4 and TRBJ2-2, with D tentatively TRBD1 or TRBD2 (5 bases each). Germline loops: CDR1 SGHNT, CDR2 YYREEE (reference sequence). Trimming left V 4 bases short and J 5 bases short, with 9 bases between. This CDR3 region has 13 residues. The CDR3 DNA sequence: TGTGCCAGCAGCAGGGACCTGACCGGGGAGCTGTTTTTT. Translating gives CASSRDLTGELFF.

CDR3 in DNA: TGTGCCAGTAGTATACGGGGACAGGAGGGCCGCCGGCTCCAGCATTTT. This translates into CASSIRGQEGRRLQHF. The J gene is TRBJ1-5, the V gene TRBV19; 8 positions agree with TRBD1. The CDR3 length is 16 residues. Looked up from germline, CDR1 is LNHDA and CDR2 is SQIVND (reference sequence). Trimming removed 2 bases from V and 12 bases from J; junction bases left unmatched: 15. Full variable domain (rest looked up from reference TRBV19 and TRBJ1-5): DGGITQSPKYLFRKEGQNVTLSCEQNLNHDAMYWYRQDPGQGLRLIYYSQIVNDFQKGDIAEGYSVSREKKESFPLTVTSAQKNPTAFYLCASSIRGQEGRRLQHFGDGTRLSIL.